Sequencing of this T cell receptor (beta chain) was carried out in a study of CD8 T cells in Susac syndrome. This clonotype showed up just a few times. TCR beta sequences were obtained from blood CD8+ and CD4+ T cells. The multiple sclerosis controls were treatment-naive patients affected by stable or active relapsing-remitting disease. Isolation of CD8+ and CD4+ T cells was performed negatively, whereas enrichment of TEMRA cells was done by FACS. Roughly 0.45 to 1 ug RNA was reverse transcribed with random hexamers. The method of amplification for TCR beta CDR3 was immunoSEQ multiplex PCR, covering 54 Vbeta and 13 Jbeta. TCRdb reanalysed the immunoSEQ multiplex PCR reads using MiXCR and keeps one entry per CDR3 protein. Among over 150,000 distinct CDR3 sequences listed, approximately 93% were seen once. Trimming cost V 3 bases and J 2 bases; bases outside gene matches: 2. The germline gives CDR1 MDHEN, CDR2 SYDVKM. CDR3 length equals 15 residues.

The receptor comes from a human donor with multiple sclerosis. This sequence joins TRBV28 and TRBJ2-5, with TRBD2 matching 11 bases. Sequencing input: CD4+ T cells from PBMCs. DNA for the CDR3: TGTGCCAGCAGTTTCCGACTAGCGGGACAAGAGACCCAGTACTTC. This translates into CASSFRLAGQETQYF.